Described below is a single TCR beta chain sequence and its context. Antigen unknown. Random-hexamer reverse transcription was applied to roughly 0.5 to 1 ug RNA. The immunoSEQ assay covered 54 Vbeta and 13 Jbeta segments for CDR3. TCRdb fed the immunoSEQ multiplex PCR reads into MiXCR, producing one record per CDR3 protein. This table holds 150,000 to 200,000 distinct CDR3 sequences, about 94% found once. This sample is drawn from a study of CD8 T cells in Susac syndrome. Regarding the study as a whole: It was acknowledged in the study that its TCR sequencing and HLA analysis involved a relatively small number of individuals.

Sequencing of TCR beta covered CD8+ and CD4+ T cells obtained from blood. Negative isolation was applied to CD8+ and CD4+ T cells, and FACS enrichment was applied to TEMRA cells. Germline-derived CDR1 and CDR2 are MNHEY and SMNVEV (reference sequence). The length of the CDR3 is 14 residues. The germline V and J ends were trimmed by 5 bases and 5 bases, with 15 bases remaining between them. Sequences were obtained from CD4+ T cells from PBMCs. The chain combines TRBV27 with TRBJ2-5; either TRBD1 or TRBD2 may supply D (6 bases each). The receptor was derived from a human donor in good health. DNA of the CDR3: TGTGCCAGCAGTAGGTCGGGGGCCCTTGAGACCCAGTACTTC. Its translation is CASSRSGALETQYF.